This T cell receptor beta chain was documented in a study of blood T cell repertoires in COVID-19. In the study overall: Sources were T cells, B-cell-depleted T cells, or PBMCs; the material itself was cDNA or gDNA.

Germline lookup yields CDR1 WNHNN and CDR2 SYGVQD (reference sequence). V trimming: 2 bases; J trimming: 12 bases; junction bases outside the gene matches: 16. The CDR3 covers 17 residues. Methods used by the authors: Reference gene primer amplification in the assay estimated nucleated cell counts. The assay was immunoSEQ multiplex PCR, and TCRdb's table has in-frame clones only and misses some. That table furnishes V, J and clone size, whereas the DNA furnished D and trimming. Among 50,000 or so clones listed, roughly 86% were seen once. This clonotype was obtained from a woman of 80 years or more with acute or convalescent COVID-19. Sequencing was performed on peripheral blood. This chain uses TRBV10-1 with TRBJ2-1; 10 positions agree with TRBD1. Here the CDR3 reads CASSERPGRDRGWGQFF. The CDR3 nucleotides read TGCGCCAGCAGTGAGCGCCCCGGAAGGGACAGGGGTTGGGGGCAGTTCTTC.